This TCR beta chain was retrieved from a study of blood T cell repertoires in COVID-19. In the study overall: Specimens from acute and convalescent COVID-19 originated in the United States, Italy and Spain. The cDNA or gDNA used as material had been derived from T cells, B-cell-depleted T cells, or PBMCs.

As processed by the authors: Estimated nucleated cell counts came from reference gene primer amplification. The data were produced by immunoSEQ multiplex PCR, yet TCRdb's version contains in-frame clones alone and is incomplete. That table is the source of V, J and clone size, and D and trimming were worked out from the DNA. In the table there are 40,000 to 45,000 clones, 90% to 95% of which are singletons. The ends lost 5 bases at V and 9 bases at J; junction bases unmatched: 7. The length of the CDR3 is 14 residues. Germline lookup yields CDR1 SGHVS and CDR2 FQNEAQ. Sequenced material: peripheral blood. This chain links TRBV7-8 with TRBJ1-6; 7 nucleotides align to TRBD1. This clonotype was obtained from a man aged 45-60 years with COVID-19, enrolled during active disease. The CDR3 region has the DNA TGTGCCAGCAGCACGGACAGGATAGGTTCACCCCTCCACTTT. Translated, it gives CASSTDRIGSPLHF.